These T cell receptor beta chains were read from a single sample in a study of T cell clones after liver transplantation. Method: immunoSEQ multiplex PCR; TCRdb's copy keeps in-frame clones and lacks some. Among about 45,000 clones listed, roughly 86% were seen once. The specimen comprised CD4+ T cells from blood, sampled 24 months after liver transplant. These receptor sequences come from a human patient who received a liver transplant. T cells may partly derive from the graft donor. The CDR3 runs from the conserved cysteine through the conserved F or W. D genes are given only for firm matches. Only some rows state a clone size, as once, few, many or a class for expanded clones.

>few|TRBV5-1|-|TRBJ1-5
CASSTGQPNQPQHF
TGCGCCAGCAGCACCGGACAGCCAAATCAGCCCCAGCATTTT
>-|TRBV7-2|TRBD1|TRBJ2-4
CASSLSRDRATKNIQYF
TGTGCCAGCAGCCTTTCGCGGGACAGGGCGACCAAAAACATTCAGTACTTC
>-|TRBV4-1|TRBD1|TRBJ2-6
CASSARQGDSGANVLTF
TGCGCCAGCAGCGCGCGACAGGGAGACTCTGGGGCCAACGTCCTGACTTTC
>-|TRBV6-5|-|TRBJ1-1
CASTPVGRVQAFF
TGTGCCAGCACTCCTGTAGGGAGGGTACAAGCTTTCTTT
>-|TRBV9|TRBD2|TRBJ2-1
CASSVGGTSGNNEQFF
TGTGCCAGCAGCGTAGGGGGGACTAGCGGAAACAATGAGCAGTTCTTC
>-|TRBV15|TRBD1|TRBJ1-3
CATSRGDRVGNTIYF
TGTGCCACCAGCAGAGGGGACAGGGTTGGAAACACCATATATTTT
>-|TRBV7-2|-|TRBJ1-5
CASSLEGSNQPQHF
TGTGCCAGCAGCTTAGAGGGTAGCAATCAGCCCCAGCATTTT
>-|TRBV19|-|TRBJ1-3
CASSSGRLSGNTIYF
TGTGCCAGTAGTTCTGGACGCCTCTCTGGAAACACCATATATTTT
>-|TRBV30|-|TRBJ1-3
CAWSVPRLDGNTIYF
TGTGCCTGGAGTGTACCCAGACTCGATGGAAACACCATATATTTT
>-|TRBV27|-|TRBJ1-2
CASSLSRVNYGYTF
TGTGCCAGCAGTTTAAGTAGGGTGAACTATGGCTACACCTTC
>-|TRBV7-2|-|TRBJ2-7
CASSPLAVSSYEQYF
TGTGCCAGCAGTCCGTTAGCGGTAAGCTCCTACGAGCAGTACTTC
>-|TRBV16|TRBD1|TRBJ1-2
CASSQRNRGAYGYTF
TGTGCCAGCAGCCAACGGAACAGGGGGGCCTATGGCTACACCTTC
>-|TRBV28|-|TRBJ1-2
CASSQTGIQGYTF
TGTGCCAGCAGCCAAACCGGGATACAAGGCTACACCTTC
>-|TRBV5-5|TRBD1|TRBJ2-1
CASSYTGTGVISTYNEQFF
TGTGCCAGCAGCTATACCGGGACAGGGGTCATCTCCACCTACAATGAGCAGTTCTTC
>-|TRBV7-8|TRBD1|TRBJ1-4
CASSPLGQANEKLFF
TGTGCCAGCAGCCCCTTGGGACAGGCTAATGAAAAACTGTTTTTT
>-|TRBV18|TRBD1|TRBJ2-2
CASSPKGATGELFF
TGTGCCAGCTCACCAAAGGGGGCGACCGGGGAGCTGTTTTTT
>once|TRBV9|-|TRBJ1-1
CASSVVGGGTEAFF
TGTGCCAGCAGCGTAGTAGGAGGGGGGACTGAAGCTTTCTTT
>-|TRBV11-2|-|TRBJ1-2
CASSLDVVGYTF
TGTGCCAGCAGCTTAGATGTTGTGGGCTACACCTTC
>-|TRBV6-1|TRBD1|TRBJ2-3
CASSERGKGASTDTQYF
TGTGCCAGCAGTGAAAGGGGGAAGGGGGCAAGCACAGATACGCAGTATTTT
>few|TRBV16|TRBD1|TRBJ1-2
CASILDRTGPVGYTF
TGTGCCAGCATCCTAGATAGGACAGGCCCCGTGGGCTACACCTTC
>-|TRBV7-2|-|TRBJ2-5
CASSPATQETQYF
TGTGCCAGCAGCCCCGCTACGCAAGAGACCCAGTACTTC
>-|TRBV9|TRBD2|TRBJ2-7
CASSVRPTSGRNEQYF
TGTGCCAGCAGCGTTCGACCGACTAGCGGGAGAAACGAGCAGTACTTC